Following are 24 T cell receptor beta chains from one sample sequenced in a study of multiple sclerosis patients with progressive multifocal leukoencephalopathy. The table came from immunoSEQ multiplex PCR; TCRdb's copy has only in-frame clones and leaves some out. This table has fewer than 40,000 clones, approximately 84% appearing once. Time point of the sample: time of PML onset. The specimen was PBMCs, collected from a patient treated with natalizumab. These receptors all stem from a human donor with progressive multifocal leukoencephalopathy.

CDR3 loop: CSVGTPNTGELFF. CDR3 sequence (DNA): TGCAGCGTAGGGACTCCCAACACCGGGGAGCTGTTTTTT. This rearrangement joins TRBV29-1 to TRBJ2-2, with a tentative D call TRBD2 (6 bases). Trimming stripped 6 bases from V and 2 bases from J, with 10 bases between. Germline CDR1 and CDR2: SQVTM and ANQGSEA. The CDR3 runs 13 residues.

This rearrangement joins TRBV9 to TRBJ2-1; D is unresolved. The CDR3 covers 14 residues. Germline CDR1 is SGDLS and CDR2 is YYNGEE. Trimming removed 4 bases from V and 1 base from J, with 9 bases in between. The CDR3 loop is CASSPSTSYNEQFF. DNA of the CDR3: TGTGCCAGCAGCCCAAGTACGTCCTACAATGAGCAGTTCTTC.

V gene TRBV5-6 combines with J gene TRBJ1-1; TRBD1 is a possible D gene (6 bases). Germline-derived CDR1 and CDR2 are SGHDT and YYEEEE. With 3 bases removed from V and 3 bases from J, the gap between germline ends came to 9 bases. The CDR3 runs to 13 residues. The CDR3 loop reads CASSSDRDTEAFF. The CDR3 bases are TGTGCCAGCAGCTCGGACAGAGACACTGAAGCTTTCTTT.

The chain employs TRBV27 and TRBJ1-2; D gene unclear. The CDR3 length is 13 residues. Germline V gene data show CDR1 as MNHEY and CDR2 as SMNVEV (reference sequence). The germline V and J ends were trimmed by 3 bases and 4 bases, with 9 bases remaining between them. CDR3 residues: CASSLTSSYGYTF. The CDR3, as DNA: TGTGCCAGCAGTTTGACAAGCTCCTATGGCTACACCTTC.

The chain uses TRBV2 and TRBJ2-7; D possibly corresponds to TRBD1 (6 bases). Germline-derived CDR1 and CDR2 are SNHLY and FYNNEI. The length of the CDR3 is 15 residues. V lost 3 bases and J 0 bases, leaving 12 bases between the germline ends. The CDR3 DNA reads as TGTGCCAGCAGTGATGGCCAGGGGTACTCCTACGAGCAGTACTTC. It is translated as CASSDGQGYSYEQYF.

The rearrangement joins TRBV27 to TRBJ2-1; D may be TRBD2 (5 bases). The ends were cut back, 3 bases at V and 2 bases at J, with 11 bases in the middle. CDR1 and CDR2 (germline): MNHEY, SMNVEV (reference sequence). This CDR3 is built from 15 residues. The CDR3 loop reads CASSFIGGTYNEQFF. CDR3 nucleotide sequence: TGTGCCAGCAGTTTCATTGGAGGTACCTACAATGAGCAGTTCTTC.

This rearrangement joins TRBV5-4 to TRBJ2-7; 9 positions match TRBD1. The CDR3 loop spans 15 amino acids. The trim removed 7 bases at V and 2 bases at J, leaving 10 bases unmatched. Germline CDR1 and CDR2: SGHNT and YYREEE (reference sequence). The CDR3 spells CASGMGQGGPYEQYF. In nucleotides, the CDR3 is TGTGCCAGCGGTATGGGACAGGGAGGCCCCTACGAGCAGTACTTC.

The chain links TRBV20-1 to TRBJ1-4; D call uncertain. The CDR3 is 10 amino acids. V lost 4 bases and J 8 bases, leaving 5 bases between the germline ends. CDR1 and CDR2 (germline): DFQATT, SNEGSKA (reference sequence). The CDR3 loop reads CSAIREKLFF. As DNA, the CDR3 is TGCAGTGCTATTCGGGAAAAACTGTTTTTT.

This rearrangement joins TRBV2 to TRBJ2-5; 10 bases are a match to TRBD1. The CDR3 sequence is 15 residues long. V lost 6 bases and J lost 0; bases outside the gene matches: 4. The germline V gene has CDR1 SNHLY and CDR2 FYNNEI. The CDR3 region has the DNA TGTGCCAGCAGAGTGGGACAGGGGAACCAAGAGACCCAGTACTTC. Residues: CASRVGQGNQETQYF.

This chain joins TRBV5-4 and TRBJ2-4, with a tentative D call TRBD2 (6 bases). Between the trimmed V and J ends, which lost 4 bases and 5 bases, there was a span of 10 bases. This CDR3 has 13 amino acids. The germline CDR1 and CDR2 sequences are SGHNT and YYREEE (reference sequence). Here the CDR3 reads CASSGGTQNIQYF. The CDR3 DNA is TGTGCCAGCAGCGGCGGGACCCAAAACATTCAGTACTTC. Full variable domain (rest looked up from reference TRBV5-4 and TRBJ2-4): ETGVTQSPTHLIKTRGQQVTLRCSSQSGHNTVSWYQQALGQGPQFIFQYYREEENGRGNFPPRFSGLQFPNYSSELNVNALELDDSALYLCASSGGTQNIQYFGAGTRLSVL.

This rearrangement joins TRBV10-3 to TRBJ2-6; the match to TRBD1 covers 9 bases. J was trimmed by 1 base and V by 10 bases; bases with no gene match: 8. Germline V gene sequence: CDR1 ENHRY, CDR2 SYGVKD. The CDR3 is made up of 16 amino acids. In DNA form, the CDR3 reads TGTGCCACCGGACAGGGGCTAATTTCTGGGGCCAACGTCCTGACTTTC. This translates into CATGQGLISGANVLTF.

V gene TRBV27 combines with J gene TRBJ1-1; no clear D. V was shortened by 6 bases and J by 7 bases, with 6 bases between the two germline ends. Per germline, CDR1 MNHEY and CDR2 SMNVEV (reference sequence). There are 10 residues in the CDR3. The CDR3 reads CASSPDEAFF. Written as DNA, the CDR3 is TGTGCCAGCAGCCCAGATGAAGCTTTCTTT.

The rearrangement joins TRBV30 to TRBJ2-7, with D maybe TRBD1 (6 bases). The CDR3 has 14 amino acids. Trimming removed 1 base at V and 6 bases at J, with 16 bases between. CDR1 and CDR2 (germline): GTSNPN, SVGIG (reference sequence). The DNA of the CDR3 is TGTGCCTGGAGTGACACAGGGACGCTTCGCGAGCAGTACTTC. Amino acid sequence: CAWSDTGTLREQYF.

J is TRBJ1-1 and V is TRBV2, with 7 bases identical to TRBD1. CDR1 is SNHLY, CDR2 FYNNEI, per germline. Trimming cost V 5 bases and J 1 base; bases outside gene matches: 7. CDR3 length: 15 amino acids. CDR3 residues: CASSFSGTENTEAFF. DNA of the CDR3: TGTGCCAGCAGTTTCTCCGGGACAGAGAACACTGAAGCTTTCTTT.

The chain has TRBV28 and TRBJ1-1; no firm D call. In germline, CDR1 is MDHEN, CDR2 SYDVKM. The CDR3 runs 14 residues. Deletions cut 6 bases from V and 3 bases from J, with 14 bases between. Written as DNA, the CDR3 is TGTGCCAGCAGACCAAGCCGAAGGGACACTGAAGCTTTCTTT. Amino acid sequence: CASRPSRRDTEAFF. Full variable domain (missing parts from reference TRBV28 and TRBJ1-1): DVKVTQSSRYLVKRTGEKVFLECVQDMDHENMFWYRQDPGLGLRLIYFSYDVKMKEKGDIPEGYSVSREKKERFSLILESASTNQTSMYLCASRPSRRDTEAFFGQGTRLTVV.

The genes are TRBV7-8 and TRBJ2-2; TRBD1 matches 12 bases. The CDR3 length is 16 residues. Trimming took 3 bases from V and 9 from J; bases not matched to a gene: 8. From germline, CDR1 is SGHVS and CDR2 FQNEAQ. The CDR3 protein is CASSFDFGTGGRELFF. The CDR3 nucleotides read TGTGCCAGCAGCTTTGATTTTGGGACAGGGGGCCGGGAGCTGTTTTTT.

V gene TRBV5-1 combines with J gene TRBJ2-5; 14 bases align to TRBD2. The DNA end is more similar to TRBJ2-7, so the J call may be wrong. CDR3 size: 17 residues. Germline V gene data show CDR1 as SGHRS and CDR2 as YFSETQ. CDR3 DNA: TGCGCCAGCAGCTTGGGGGCCCGGACTAGCGGGAGGTACGAGCAGTACTTC. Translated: CASSLGARTSGRYEQYF.

As DNA, the CDR3 is TGTGCCAGCAGATCCAGTCCCCGGGAGGAGTATTACGAGCAGTACTTC. Translating it yields CASRSSPREEYYEQYF. The V call is TRBV7-8, the J call TRBJ2-7, with TRBD2 matching over 7 bases. Trimming cost V 6 bases and J 4 bases; bases outside gene matches: 15. Germline-derived CDR1 and CDR2 are SGHVS and FQNEAQ. This CDR3 has 16 amino acids.

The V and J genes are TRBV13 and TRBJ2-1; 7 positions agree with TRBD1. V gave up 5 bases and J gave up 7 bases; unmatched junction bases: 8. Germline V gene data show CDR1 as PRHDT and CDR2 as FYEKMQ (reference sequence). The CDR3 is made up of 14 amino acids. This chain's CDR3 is CASSHPGQLNEQFF. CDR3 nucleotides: TGTGCCAGCAGCCACCCGGGACAGCTGAATGAGCAGTTCTTC.

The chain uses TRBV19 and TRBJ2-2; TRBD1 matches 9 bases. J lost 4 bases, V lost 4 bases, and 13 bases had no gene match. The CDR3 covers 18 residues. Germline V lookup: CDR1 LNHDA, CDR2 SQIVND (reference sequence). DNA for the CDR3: TGTGCCAGTAGTAGCACCGGGACAGGGACGACGGGCACCGGGGAGCTGTTTTTT. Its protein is CASSSTGTGTTGTGELFF. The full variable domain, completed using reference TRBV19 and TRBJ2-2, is DGGITQSPKYLFRKEGQNVTLSCEQNLNHDAMYWYRQDPGQGLRLIYYSQIVNDFQKGDIAEGYSVSREKKESFPLTVTSAQKNPTAFYLCASSSTGTGTTGTGELFFGEGSRLTVL.

Written as DNA, the CDR3 is TGCGCCAGCAGGCTAGGAAGACTAGCGGACTACAATGAGCAGTTCTTC. Translated, it gives CASRLGRLADYNEQFF. J is TRBJ2-1 and V is TRBV5-1, with 9 positions matching TRBD2. The CDR3 is 16 residues long. Germline V gives CDR1 SGHRS, CDR2 YFSETQ. V trimming: 5 bases; J trimming: 3 bases; junction bases outside the gene matches: 9.

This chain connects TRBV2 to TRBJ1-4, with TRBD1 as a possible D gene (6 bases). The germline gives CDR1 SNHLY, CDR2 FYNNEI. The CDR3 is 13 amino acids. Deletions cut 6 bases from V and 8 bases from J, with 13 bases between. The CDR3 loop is CASSAGVREKLFF. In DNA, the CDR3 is TGTGCCAGCAGCGCAGGGGTTCGGGAAAAACTGTTTTTT. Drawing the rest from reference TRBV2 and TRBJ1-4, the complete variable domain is EPEVTQTPSHQVTQMGQEVILRCVPISNHLYFYWYRQILGQKVEFLVSFYNNEISEKSEIFDDQFSVERPDGSNFTLKIRSTKLEDSAMYFCASSAGVREKLFFGSGTQLSVL.

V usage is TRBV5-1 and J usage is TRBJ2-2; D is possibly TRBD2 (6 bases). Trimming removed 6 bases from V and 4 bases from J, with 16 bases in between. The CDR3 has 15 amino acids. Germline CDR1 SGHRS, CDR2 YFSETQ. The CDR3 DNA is TGCGCCAGCACCGTTTTGCGCGGGACCACCGGGGAGCTGTTTTTT. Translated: CASTVLRGTTGELFF.

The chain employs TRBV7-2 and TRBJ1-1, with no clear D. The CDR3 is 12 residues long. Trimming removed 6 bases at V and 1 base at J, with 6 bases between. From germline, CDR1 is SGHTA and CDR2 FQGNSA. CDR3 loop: CASRTPNTEAFF. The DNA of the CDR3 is TGTGCCAGCAGAACACCGAACACTGAAGCTTTCTTT.